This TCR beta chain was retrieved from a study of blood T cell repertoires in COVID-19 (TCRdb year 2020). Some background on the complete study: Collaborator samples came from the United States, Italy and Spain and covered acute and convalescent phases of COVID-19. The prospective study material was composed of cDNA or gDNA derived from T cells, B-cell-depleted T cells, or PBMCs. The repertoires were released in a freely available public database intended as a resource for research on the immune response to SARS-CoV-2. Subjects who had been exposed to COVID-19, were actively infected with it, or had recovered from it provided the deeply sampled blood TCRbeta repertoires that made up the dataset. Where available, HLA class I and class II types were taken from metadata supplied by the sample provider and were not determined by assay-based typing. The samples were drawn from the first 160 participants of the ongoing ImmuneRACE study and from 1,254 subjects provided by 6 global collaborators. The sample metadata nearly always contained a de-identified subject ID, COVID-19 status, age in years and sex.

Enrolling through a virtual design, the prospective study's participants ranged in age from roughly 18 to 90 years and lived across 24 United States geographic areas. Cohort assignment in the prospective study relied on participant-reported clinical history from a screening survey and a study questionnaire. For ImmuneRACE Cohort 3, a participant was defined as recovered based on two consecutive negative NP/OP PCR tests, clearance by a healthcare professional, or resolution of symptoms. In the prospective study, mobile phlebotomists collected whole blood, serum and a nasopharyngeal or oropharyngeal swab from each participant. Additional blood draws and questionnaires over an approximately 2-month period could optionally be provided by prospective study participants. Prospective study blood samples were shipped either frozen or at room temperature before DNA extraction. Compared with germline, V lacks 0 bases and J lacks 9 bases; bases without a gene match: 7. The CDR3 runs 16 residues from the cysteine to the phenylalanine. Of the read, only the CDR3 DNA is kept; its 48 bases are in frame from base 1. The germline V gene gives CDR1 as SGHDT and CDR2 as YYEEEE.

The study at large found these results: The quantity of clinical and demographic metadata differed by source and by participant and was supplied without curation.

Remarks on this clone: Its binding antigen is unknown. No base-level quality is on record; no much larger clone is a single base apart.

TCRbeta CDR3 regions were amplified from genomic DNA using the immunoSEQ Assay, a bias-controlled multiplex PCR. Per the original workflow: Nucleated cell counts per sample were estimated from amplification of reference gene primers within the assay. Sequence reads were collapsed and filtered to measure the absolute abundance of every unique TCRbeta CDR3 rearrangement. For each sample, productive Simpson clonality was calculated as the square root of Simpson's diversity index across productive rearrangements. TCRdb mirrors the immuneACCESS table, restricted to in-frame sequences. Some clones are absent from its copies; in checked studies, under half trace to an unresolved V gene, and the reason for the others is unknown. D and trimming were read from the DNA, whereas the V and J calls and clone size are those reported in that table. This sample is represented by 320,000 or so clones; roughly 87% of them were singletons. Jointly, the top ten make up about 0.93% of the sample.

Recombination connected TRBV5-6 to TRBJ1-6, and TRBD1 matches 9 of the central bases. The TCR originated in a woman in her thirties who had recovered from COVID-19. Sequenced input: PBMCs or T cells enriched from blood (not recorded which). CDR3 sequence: CASSLDRDRVGSPLHF. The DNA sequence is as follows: TGTGCCAGCAGCTTGGACCGGGACAGGGTCGGTTCACCCCTCCACTTT.